This T cell receptor beta chain appears in the sequencing data of a study of blood T cell repertoires in COVID-19. For the study at large: Samples came from the United States, Italy and Spain, spanning acute and convalescent COVID-19. The analysed material was cDNA or gDNA that came from T cells, B-cell-depleted T cells, or PBMCs.

Original processing notes: Amplification of reference gene primers provided the estimated nucleated cell counts. Using immunoSEQ multiplex PCR, the repertoire was profiled, and TCRdb retains in-frame clones only, with some absent. D and trimming were read from the DNA, whereas the V and J calls and clone size are those reported in that table. The sample contains approximately 210,000 clones, 84% of which appear only once. The CDR3 totals 17 residues. The TCR comes from an older woman with active or convalescent COVID-19. V is TRBV21-1 and J is TRBJ2-1; TRBD2, the table's D call, was not compared with the DNA. TRBV21-1 is a pseudogene segment. What was sequenced was peripheral blood. CDR3 in DNA: TGTGCCAGCAGGGCCAGACTAGCGGGAACCCCCTACAATGAGCAGTTCTTC. It yields the protein CASRARLAGTPYNEQFF.